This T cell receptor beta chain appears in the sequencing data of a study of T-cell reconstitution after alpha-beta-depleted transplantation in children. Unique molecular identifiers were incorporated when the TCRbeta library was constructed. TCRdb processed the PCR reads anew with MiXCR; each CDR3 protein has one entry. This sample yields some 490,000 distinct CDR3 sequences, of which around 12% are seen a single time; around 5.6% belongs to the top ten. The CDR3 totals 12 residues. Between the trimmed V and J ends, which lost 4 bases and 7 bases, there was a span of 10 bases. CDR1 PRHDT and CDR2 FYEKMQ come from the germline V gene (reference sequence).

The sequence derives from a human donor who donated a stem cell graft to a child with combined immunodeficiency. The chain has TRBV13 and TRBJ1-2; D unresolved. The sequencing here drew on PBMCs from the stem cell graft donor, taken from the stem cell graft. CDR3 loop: CASSSRARGYTF. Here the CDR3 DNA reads TGTGCCAGCAGCTCACGGGCGCGTGGCTACACCTTC.